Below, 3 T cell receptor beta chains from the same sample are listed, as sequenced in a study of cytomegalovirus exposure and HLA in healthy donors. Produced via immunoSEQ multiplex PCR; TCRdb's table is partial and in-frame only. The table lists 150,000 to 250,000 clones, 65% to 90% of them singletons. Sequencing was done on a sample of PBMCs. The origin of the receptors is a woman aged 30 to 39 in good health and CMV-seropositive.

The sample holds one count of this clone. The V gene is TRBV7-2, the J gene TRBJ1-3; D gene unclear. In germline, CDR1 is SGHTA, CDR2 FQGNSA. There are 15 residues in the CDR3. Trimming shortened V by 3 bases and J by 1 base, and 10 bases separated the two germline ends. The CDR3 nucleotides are TGTGCCAGCAGCTTGCCGCGGGCGTCTGGAAACACCATATATTTT. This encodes CASSLPRASGNTIYF.

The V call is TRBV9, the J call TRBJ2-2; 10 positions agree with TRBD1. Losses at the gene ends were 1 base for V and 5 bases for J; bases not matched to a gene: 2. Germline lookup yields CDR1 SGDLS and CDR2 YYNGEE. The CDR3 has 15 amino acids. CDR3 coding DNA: TGTGCCAGCAGCGTACGGACAGGGGGGACCGGGGAGCTGTTTTTT. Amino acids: CASSVRTGGTGELFF.

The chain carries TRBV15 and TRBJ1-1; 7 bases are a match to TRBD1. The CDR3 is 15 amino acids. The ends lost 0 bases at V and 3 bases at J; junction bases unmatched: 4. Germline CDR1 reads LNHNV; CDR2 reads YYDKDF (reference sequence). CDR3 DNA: TGTGCCACCAGCAGAGACAGGGGGAGCTACACTGAAGCTTTCTTT. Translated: CATSRDRGSYTEAFF. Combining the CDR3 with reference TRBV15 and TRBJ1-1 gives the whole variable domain DAMVIQNPRYQVTQFGKPVTLSCSQTLNHNVMYWYQQKSSQAPKLLFHYYDKDFNNEADTPDNFQSRRPNTSFCFLDIRSPGLGDTAMYLCATSRDRGSYTEAFFGQGTRLTVV.